This is a list of T cell receptor beta chains from one sample in a study of CXCR3-negative and CXCR3-positive naive CD8 T cells. Reprocessing the 5' RACE reads, TCRdb reports a single entry for every CDR3 protein and omits DNA. In all, the sample yields about 92,000 distinct CDR3 sequences. Material: naive CXCR3- CD8+ T cells from blood. The receptors come from a human donor in good health. Some clones in this sample may be carry-over from other donors' samples. The CDR3 runs from the conserved cysteine through the conserved F or W.

j_call v_call cdr3_aa
TRBJ1-3 TRBV29-1 CSVVSSGNTIYF
TRBJ2-1 TRBV4-3 CASSQDWAGYYNEQFF
TRBJ2-7 TRBV6-2/TRBV6-3 CASSPHHGTFYEQYF
TRBJ2-7 TRBV7-9 CASSPNLGYEQYF
TRBJ2-3 TRBV5-1 CASSLVLGGTDTQYF
TRBJ2-2 TRBV7-3 CASSLFGGTGELFF
TRBJ2-7 TRBV12-3/TRBV12-4 CASSATGMYTDYEQYF
TRBJ1-3 TRBV29-1 CSVDDLRFSGNTIYF
TRBJ2-3 TRBV10-3 CAISEGGDTDTQYF
TRBJ2-1 TRBV27 CASLSGHYNEQFF